Shown below are 2 T cell receptor beta chains from a single sample sequenced in a study of T-cell reconstitution after alpha-beta-depleted transplantation in children. Unique molecular identifiers were incorporated during preparation of the TCRbeta library. Each CDR3 protein is one row after TCRdb ran MiXCR on the PCR reads. The sample contains 420,000 or so distinct CDR3 sequences, about a tenth of which appear only once. The starting material was PBMCs from the stem cell graft donor, obtained from the stem cell graft. These TCRs come from a human donor who donated a stem cell graft to a child with acute myeloid leukemia.

The rearrangement links TRBV10-3 to TRBJ2-3, with 7 bases fitting TRBD1. The CDR3 totals 14 residues. CDR1 is ENHRY and CDR2 is SYGVKD in the germline V gene. The trim removed 10 bases at V and 1 base at J, leaving 8 bases unmatched. The CDR3 sequence is CATGTAAGTDTQYF. The CDR3 DNA is TGTGCCACCGGGACAGCGGCGGGCACAGATACGCAGTATTTT.

This clonotype was picked up a small number of times. The V gene is TRBV18, the J gene TRBJ2-5; D is unclear. This CDR3 is 17 amino acids long. Trimming removed 0 bases at V and 4 bases at J, with 18 bases between. Germline values: CDR1 KGHSH, CDR2 LQKENI. CDR3 amino acids: CASSPPGLTRFGETQYF. CDR3 bases: TGTGCCAGCTCACCACCGGGCTTGACTCGTTTCGGAGAGACCCAGTACTTC.